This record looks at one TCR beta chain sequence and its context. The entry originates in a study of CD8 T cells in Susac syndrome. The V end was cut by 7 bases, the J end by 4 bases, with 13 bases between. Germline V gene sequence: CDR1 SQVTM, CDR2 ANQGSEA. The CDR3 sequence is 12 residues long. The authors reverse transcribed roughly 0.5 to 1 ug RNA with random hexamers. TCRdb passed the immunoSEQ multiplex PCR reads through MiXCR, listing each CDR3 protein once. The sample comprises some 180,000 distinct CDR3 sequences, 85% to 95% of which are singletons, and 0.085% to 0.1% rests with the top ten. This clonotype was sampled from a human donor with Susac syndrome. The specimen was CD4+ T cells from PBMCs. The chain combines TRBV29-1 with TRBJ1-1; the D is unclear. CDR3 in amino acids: CSGRLGGTEAFF. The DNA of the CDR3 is TGCAGCGGGAGACTCGGCGGCACTGAAGCTTTCTTT.